Included here is one T cell receptor beta chain sequence, with context. This sample was included in a study of blood T cell repertoires in COVID-19. The overall study: Acute and convalescent COVID-19 samples came from the United States, Italy and Spain.

This table comes from immunoSEQ multiplex PCR, and its TCRdb copy is limited to in-frame clones, with some not included. The sample holds about 150,000 clones, 76% seen once. The CDR3 totals 14 residues. V was pared by 0 bases and J by 5 bases, with 10 bases between. Germline V gene sequence: CDR1 LGHNA, CDR2 YNFKEQ. Specimen: peripheral blood. The TCR comes from an elderly woman with acute or convalescent COVID-19. The chain recombines TRBV4-2 with TRBJ1-2; D remains unclear. As DNA, the CDR3 is TGTGCCAGCAGCCAAGATCCAGAAGTTTATGGCTACACCTTC. Encoded protein: CASSQDPEVYGYTF.